The clone carrying this T cell receptor beta chain was seen a handful of times. Antigen unknown. This sample stems from a study of CD8 T cells in ankylosing spondylitis. Study-level findings and limits: A TCR beta motif of under ten highly homologous variants appeared characteristic of ankylosing spondylitis blood.

TCRdb reprocessed the 5' RACE reads with MiXCR, giving one entry per CDR3 protein. The sample yields hundreds of thousands of distinct CDR3 sequences, approximately 22% seen once. V lost 0 bases and J lost 6, with 21 bases in between. The CDR3 loop spans 17 amino acids. Germline assignment: CDR1 SGHRS and CDR2 YFSETQ. Material: blood, either unsorted or a sorted T cell fraction (not recorded which). This clonotype was obtained from a male donor with ankylosing spondylitis or in good health (not recorded which). The chain combines TRBV5-1 with TRBJ1-1, with D perhaps TRBD1 (5 bases). In nucleotides, the CDR3 is TGCGCCAGCAGCTTGGCGTGGGATGTGCGGCCGGGGGCTGAAGCTTTCTTT. Its translation: CASSLAWDVRPGAEAFF.